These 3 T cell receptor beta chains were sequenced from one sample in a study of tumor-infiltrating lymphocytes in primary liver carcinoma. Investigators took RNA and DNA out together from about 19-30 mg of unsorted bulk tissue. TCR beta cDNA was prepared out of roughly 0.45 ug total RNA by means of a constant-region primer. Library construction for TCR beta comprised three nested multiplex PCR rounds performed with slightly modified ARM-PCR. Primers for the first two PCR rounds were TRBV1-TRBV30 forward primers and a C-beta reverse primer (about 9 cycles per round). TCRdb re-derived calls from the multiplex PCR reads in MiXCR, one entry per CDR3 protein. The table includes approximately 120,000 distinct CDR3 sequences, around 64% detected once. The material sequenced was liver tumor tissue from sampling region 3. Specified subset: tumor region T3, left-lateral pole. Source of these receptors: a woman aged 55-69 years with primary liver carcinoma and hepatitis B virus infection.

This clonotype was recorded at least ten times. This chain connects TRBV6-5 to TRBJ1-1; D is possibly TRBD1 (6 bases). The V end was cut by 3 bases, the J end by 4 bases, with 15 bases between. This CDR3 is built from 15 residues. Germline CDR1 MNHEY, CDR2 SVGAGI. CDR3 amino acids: CASSYSGGSSTEAFF. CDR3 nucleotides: TGTGCCAGCAGTTATTCCGGGGGCTCGAGCACTGAAGCTTTCTTT.

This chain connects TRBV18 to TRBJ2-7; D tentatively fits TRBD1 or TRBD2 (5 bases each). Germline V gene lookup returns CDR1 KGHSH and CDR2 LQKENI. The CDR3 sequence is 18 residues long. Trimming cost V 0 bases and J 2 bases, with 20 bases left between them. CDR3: CASSPPLAGDATTYEQYF. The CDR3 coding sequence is TGTGCCAGCTCACCACCGTTAGCCGGGGACGCAACAACCTACGAGCAGTACTTC.

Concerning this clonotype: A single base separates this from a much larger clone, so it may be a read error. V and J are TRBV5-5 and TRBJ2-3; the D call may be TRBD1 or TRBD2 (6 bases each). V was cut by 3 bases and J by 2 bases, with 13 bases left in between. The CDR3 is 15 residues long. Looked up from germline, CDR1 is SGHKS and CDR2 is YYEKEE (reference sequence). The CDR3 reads CASSSGATYTDTQYF. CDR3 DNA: TGTGCCAGCAGCTCGGGGGCAACCTACACAGATACGCAGTATTTT.